This T cell receptor (beta chain) was sequenced during a study of blood T cells in healthy people across ages (dated by TCRdb to the mid-2010s). As for the study more broadly: In model experiments, template switching captured about one uniquely barcoded TCR beta cDNA molecule for every two T cells. The study measured age-related changes in TCR beta repertoire diversity using deep sequencing normalized with unique cDNA molecular identifiers. Using the same blood draw, the study looked at two additional independent replicas of 1 million unique cDNA reads for two donors, one aged 18 to 30 and the other aged 80 or older. The donors were divided into four age groups: young (average around 15 years), middle-aged (roughly 42), aged (around 67) and long-lived (about 80). The full study reports these points: Because donor CMV infection status was unknown, age-related changes in expanded clonotypes were potentially confounded. Observed TCR beta diversity per million T cells fell roughly linearly with age, and a significant reduction was already apparent by age around 40. Compared with the aged group, the long-lived group had more naive CD4+ T cells, fewer expanded clones and increased TCR diversity, suggesting age selection. Because profiling used bulk unsorted PBMCs, naive and antigen-experienced compartments could not be compared conclusively. The percentage of naive T cells measured by flow cytometry correlated strongly with observed TCR beta diversity. Estimates of total diversity from one million sequenced T cells were regarded as lower bounds and underestimates.

Donors were a few dozen systemically healthy Caucasian individuals from Russia aged roughly 6 to 100 years. Each donor gave 9.5 to 10 milliliters of peripheral blood, drawn into EDTA-treated Vacutainer tubes. PBMCs were isolated by Ficoll-Paque density-gradient centrifugation, with at least 6 million obtained per sample. Total RNA was extracted from PBMCs with Trizol reagent, with at least 5 micrograms obtained per sample. Naive CD45RAhigh/CD27high T cell percentages were measured by flow cytometry on a PBMC aliquot from every donor. This clonotype was detected only a few times. There is no known antigen for this receptor. No much larger clone exists at a distance of one base, and base qualities are not known. Inclusive of the bounding cysteine and phenylalanine, the CDR3 is 15 residues long. Just the 45-base CDR3 DNA is kept, in frame starting at base 1. As encoded in the germline V gene, CDR1 is SGDLS while CDR2 is YYNGEE.

The library was obtained by 5' RACE. The instrument was an Illumina HiSeq 2500. A second PCR of roughly 6 to 11 cycles was run with a J-beta primer mix and a sample-barcoded 5' primer. Each TCR beta cDNA molecule received a unique molecular identifier from a template-switch 5' adaptor carrying 12 random nucleotides. Each sample yielded at least 2.5 million CDR3-containing paired-end reads. First-strand cDNA synthesis was performed from all RNA using the Mint cDNA synthesis kit, with priming by a TRBC-specific oligonucleotide. Following uracil-DNA glycosylase treatment, a first 18-cycle PCR with universal primers M1SS and BC2_uni_R was performed on all cDNA. As for the authors' bioinformatics: For normalization, 1 million high-quality reads, each with a distinct molecular identifier, were randomly selected from each sample. Instead of being binned into consensus sequences, reads with shared molecular identifiers were discarded. MiTCR, with a Q25 quality threshold and the strictest error-elimination algorithm, was used for CDR3 identification, clonotype clustering and error correction. A nonparametric unseen species model with Euler transformation was used to estimate a lower bound on total TCR beta diversity. The public reads were reprocessed in TCRdb via fastp at Q25 and MiXCR, keeping in-frame beta chains. Under each unique CDR3 protein, matching rows form one entry showing the most common genes and DNA. In this record, the V and J calls reflect TCRdb's handling and not the investigators' own analysis. For this sample the table gives hundreds of thousands of distinct CDR3 sequences, of which 20% to 25% were detected only once. The ten largest clones represent more than 7.5% of the sample.

The data were also submitted as part of a second study, on T cells of mothers and their children. As described in the second report: Nine systemically healthy Caucasian individuals, comprising three mothers and their six children, were included as donors. cDNA synthesis used all of the extracted RNA, with approximately 1.4 ug of RNA in each 15 ul reaction. Sample barcodes and 2-4 random nucleotides were added via the M1S primer in the second PCR. Over 8 million TCR beta CDR3 reads came from each mother, compared with several million reads from each child. TCR recombination output is similarly shaped by thymic selection in related and unrelated pairs, with a minor effect exerted by inherited differences. Related mother-child pairs always showed normalized repertoire overlap that was slightly higher than in unrelated mother-child pairs, though the difference was never significant. Persistent microchimeric T cell clones were not detected, at a sensitivity of approximately 93 clones per million clonotypes. Deep NGS was used in the study to compare the TCR beta repertoires of mothers and children and to look for features that separate related mother-child pairs from unrelated individuals. Mothers averaged roughly 36 +/- 4 years of age and children averaged around 11 +/- 4 years. Libraries were sequenced on Illumina HiSeq 2000 with 100+100 nt paired-end reads after adapter ligation with NEBNext reagents. To prevent cross-contamination, the mother and child libraries were prepared one month apart and sequenced in separate runs. For each donor, somewhere between 500,000 and 2,000,000 distinct TCR beta clonotypes were identified. Naive TCR beta clonotypes were estimated from low-frequency clonotypes matched to each donor's FACS-determined naive share, without sorting.

This sequence originates from a boy between 10 and 17 years old in good health. The sample consisted of blood. The sequence links TRBV9 to TRBJ2-5; confidence is insufficient to name the D gene. The J call may be incorrect, as the DNA end agrees better with TRBJ2-1. The nucleotides read TGTGCCAGCAGCGCCTTTCTAGAACCAGGCAATGAGCAGTTCTTC. It encodes CASSAFLEPGNEQFF.